This TCR beta chain was sequenced in a study of tumor-infiltrating lymphocytes in primary liver carcinoma. Points from the study as a whole: CD8+ and CD4+ repertoires went uncompared, the samples being bulk unsorted. A significantly higher top-250-clone fraction was recorded for tumors than for blood (p = 0.039).

As to this clonotype: Its antigen is currently unknown.

cDNA specific to TCR beta was made from about 550 ng of total RNA, with a constant-region primer employed for priming. Slightly modified ARM-PCR, run as three nested multiplex PCR rounds, produced the TCR beta libraries. The study ran its first two PCR rounds for around 9 cycles each, using TRBV1-TRBV30 forward primers and a C-beta reverse primer. A single record per CDR3 protein comes from TCRdb applying MiXCR to the multiplex PCR reads. Here the sample spans some 180,000 distinct CDR3 sequences, about 60% being singletons. Germline DNA was extracted alongside blood RNA, which was obtained from unsorted whole blood. Germline V gives CDR1 SNHLY, CDR2 FYNNEI. V lost 10 bases to trimming and J lost 2 bases; unmatched junction nucleotides: 24. The CDR3 runs to 19 residues.

The genes are TRBV2 and TRBJ2-5; 8 positions agree with TRBD2. Source material: peripheral blood. This receptor was identified in a man between 35 and 55 years old with primary liver carcinoma and hepatitis B virus infection. The CDR3 bases are TGTGCCAACAGCTCACCGGGACTAGTAAACTACCAGGGACAAGAGACCCAGTACTTC. Translation: CANSSPGLVNYQGQETQYF.